Listed below are T cell receptor beta chains from one sample, sequenced in a study of patients and donors after allogeneic stem cell transplantation. TCRdb used MiXCR to reprocess the RT-PCR reads, holding one entry per CDR3 protein. The sample contains roughly 940,000 distinct CDR3 sequences, more than 15% of which appear only once. The sequenced sample consisted of blood, either unsorted or a sorted T cell fraction (not recorded which). Every receptor here comes from a human donor who was either an allogeneic HSCT recipient or a stem cell or donor lymphocyte infusion donor (not recorded which). It is not recorded whose cells these are; they may come from a transplant donor. Each CDR3 is given with its conserved first and last residue. D genes are given only for firm matches. Rows may omit the clone size; those that give it use once, few, many or a size class.

TRBJ2-1 few TRBV12-3/TRBV12-4 NA CASTPTEAGYNEQFF TGTGCCAGCACCCCCACTGAGGCCGGCTACAATGAGCAGTTCTTC
TRBJ2-3 few TRBV4-2 NA CASSHPGGLDTQYF TGTGCCAGCAGCCATCCAGGGGGGCTAGATACGCAGTATTTT
TRBJ2-7 many TRBV20-1 NA CSASTGSYEQYF TGCAGTGCTTCGACAGGATCCTACGAGCAGTACTTC
TRBJ2-3 few TRBV4-2 NA CASSQAPDTQYF TGTGCCAGCAGCCAAGCTCCAGATACGCAGTATTTT
TRBJ2-7 many TRBV28 NA CASSFYVHPYEQYF TGTGCCAGCAGTTTTTATGTACATCCTTACGAGCAGTACTTC
TRBJ2-5 NA TRBV6-5 NA CASSYGRRNQQETQYF TGTGCCAGCAGTTACGGGAGACGGAACCAACAAGAGACCCAGTACTTC
TRBJ1-2 few TRBV5-1 NA CASSSGHSNYGYTF TGCGCCAGCAGCTCCGGACATTCTAACTATGGCTACACCTTC
TRBJ1-1 NA TRBV4-2 NA CASSRLETVNTEAFF TGTGCCAGCAGCCGGTTGGAGACAGTGAACACTGAAGCTTTCTTT
TRBJ2-1 NA TRBV10-1 TRBD2 CASVHLAGLLHNEQFF TGCGCCAGCGTACATCTAGCGGGACTTCTGCACAATGAGCAGTTCTTC
TRBJ2-4 NA TRBV5-1 NA CASSLDGSIAKNIQYF TGCGCCAGCAGCTTGGACGGATCCATAGCCAAAAACATTCAGTACTTC
TRBJ2-3 NA TRBV2 TRBD2 CASGGASGSTDTQYF TGTGCCAGCGGAGGAGCTAGCGGGAGCACAGATACGCAGTATTTT
TRBJ1-3 NA TRBV5-1 NA CASSGGTNSGNTIYF TGCGCCAGCAGCGGAGGGACAAACTCTGGAAACACCATATATTTT
TRBJ2-1 NA TRBV30 NA CAWSNRKNYNEQFF TGTGCCTGGAGTAACAGGAAAAACTACAATGAGCAGTTCTTC
TRBJ1-3 NA TRBV4-3 TRBD1 CASSHETGGSGNTIYF TGCGCCAGCAGCCATGAGACAGGGGGCTCTGGAAACACCATATATTTT
TRBJ1-1 many TRBV29-1 TRBD1 CSSTGGINTEAFF TGCAGCTCGACAGGGGGCATCAACACTGAAGCTTTCTTT
TRBJ1-6 NA TRBV14 NA CASSQVGAVKLNNSPLHF TGTGCCAGCAGCCAAGTCGGTGCTGTTAAACTTAATAATTCACCCCTCCACTTT
TRBJ1-1 NA TRBV20-1 NA CSASGPRREGTEAFF TGCAGTGCTAGTGGGCCGCGACGGGAGGGGACTGAAGCTTTCTTT
TRBJ2-7 NA TRBV9 NA CASSVGAVTYEQYF TGTGCCAGCAGCGTAGGGGCAGTCACTTACGAGCAGTACTTC
TRBJ2-3 few TRBV14 NA CASSQVGRHTQYF TGTGCCAGCAGCCAAGTTGGTCGACATACGCAGTATTTT
TRBJ2-2 NA TRBV14 NA CATSPGPGELFF TGTGCCACATCCCCCGGGCCCGGGGAGCTGTTTTTT
TRBJ2-5 NA TRBV9 NA CASSPSGSRQETQYF TGTGCCAGCAGCCCGTCAGGGAGCCGGCAAGAGACCCAGTACTTC
TRBJ2-5 NA TRBV25-1 NA CASNPKLGNRLETQYF TGTGCCAGCAACCCAAAGCTGGGGAATAGGTTGGAGACCCAGTACTTC
TRBJ1-5 few TRBV4-1 NA CASSQDGSGNINNQPQHF TGCGCCAGCAGCCAAGACGGGTCCGGTAACATAAATAATCAGCCCCAGCATTTT
TRBJ1-1 few TRBV6-1 NA CASTLGGNSEAFF TGTGCCAGCACCCTCGGGGGGAACAGTGAAGCTTTCTTT
TRBJ2-7 many TRBV20-1 TRBD2 CSARRTSGIVQYF TGCAGTGCTAGGCGGACTAGCGGGATTGTGCAGTACTTC
TRBJ1-5 few TRBV6-1 NA CASTIRPNQPQHF TGTGCCAGCACCATACGCCCCAATCAGCCCCAGCATTTT
TRBJ2-1 many TRBV29-1 NA CSVEPPASYNEQFF TGCAGCGTTGAACCCCCGGCATCCTACAATGAGCAGTTCTTC
TRBJ1-1 NA TRBV4-2 TRBD1 CASSHTGQGRGTEAFF TGTGCCAGCAGCCACACGGGACAGGGACGAGGGACTGAAGCTTTCTTT
TRBJ2-3 NA TRBV6-1 NA CASRLSGITSDTQYF TGTGCCAGCAGGCTCTCCGGGATAACCTCGGATACGCAGTATTTT
TRBJ1-1 few TRBV20-1 TRBD1 CSARSGTGGTEAFF TGCAGTGCTAGATCCGGGACAGGAGGCACTGAAGCTTTCTTT
TRBJ2-1 few TRBV5-1 TRBD2 CATGRGGLEDEQFF TGCGCCACGGGGCGGGGGGGCCTGGAGGATGAGCAGTTCTTC
TRBJ2-7 few TRBV20-1 NA CSALRLYEQYF TGCAGTGCTCTGCGGCTATACGAGCAGTACTTC
TRBJ2-5 NA TRBV20-1 NA CSSLGTGEETQYF TGCAGTTCTCTTGGGACCGGCGAAGAGACCCAGTACTTC
TRBJ1-1 NA TRBV6-1 TRBD1 CASSKTGAGTEAFF TGTGCCAGCAGTAAAACAGGGGCGGGGACTGAAGCTTTCTTT
TRBJ2-1 few TRBV6-2/TRBV6-3 TRBD1 CASRDPGQNNEQFF TGTGCCAGCAGGGACCCGGGACAGAACAATGAGCAGTTCTTC